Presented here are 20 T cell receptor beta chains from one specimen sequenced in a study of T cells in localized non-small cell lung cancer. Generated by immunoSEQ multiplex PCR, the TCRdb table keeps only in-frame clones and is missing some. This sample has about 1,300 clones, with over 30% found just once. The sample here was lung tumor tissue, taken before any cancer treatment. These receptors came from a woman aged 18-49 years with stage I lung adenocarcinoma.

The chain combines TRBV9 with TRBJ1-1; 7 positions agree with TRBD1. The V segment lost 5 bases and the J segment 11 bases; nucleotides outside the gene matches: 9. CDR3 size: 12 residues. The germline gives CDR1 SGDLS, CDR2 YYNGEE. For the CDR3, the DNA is TGTGCCAGCAGTTCCGACAGGGTCAAGGCTTTCTTT. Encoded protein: CASSSDRVKAFF. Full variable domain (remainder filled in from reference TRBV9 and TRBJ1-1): DSGVTQTPKHLITATGQRVTLRCSPRSGDLSVYWYQQSLDQGLQFLIQYYNGEERAKGNILERFSAQQFPDLHSELNLSSLELGDSALYFCASSSDRVKAFFGQGTRLTVV.

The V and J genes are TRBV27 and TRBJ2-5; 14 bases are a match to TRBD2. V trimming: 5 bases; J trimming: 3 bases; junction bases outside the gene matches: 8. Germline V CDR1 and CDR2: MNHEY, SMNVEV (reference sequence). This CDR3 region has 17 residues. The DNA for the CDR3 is TGTGCCAGCAGTCCCCCACCGGGACTAGCGGGAGAAGAGACCCAGTACTTC. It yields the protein CASSPPPGLAGEETQYF.

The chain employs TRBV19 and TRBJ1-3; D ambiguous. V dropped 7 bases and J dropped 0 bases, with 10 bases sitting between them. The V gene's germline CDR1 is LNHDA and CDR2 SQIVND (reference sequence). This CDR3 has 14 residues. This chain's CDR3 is CASITGSSGNTIYF. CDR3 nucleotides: TGTGCCAGTATTACGGGAAGCTCTGGAAACACCATATATTTT.

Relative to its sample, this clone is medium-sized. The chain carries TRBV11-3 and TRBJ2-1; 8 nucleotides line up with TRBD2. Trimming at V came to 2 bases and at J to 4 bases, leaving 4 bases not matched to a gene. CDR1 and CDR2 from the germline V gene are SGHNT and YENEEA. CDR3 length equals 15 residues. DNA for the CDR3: TGTGCCAGCAGCTTACTCGGCGGGGGGTACAATGAGCAGTTCTTC. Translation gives CASSLLGGGYNEQFF.

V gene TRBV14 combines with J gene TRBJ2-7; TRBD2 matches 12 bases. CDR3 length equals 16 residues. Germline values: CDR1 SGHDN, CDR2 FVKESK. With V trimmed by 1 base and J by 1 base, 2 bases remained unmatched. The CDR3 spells CASSQAGTSGSYEQYF. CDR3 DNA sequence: TGTGCCAGCAGCCAAGCGGGGACTAGCGGGTCCTACGAGCAGTACTTC.

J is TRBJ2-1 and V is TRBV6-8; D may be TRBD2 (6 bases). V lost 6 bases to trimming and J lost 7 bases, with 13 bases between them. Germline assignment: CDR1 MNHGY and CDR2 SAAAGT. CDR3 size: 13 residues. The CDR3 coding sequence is TGTGCCAGCAGGCCTAGCGCCTTAAATGAGCAGTTCTTC. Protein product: CASRPSALNEQFF.

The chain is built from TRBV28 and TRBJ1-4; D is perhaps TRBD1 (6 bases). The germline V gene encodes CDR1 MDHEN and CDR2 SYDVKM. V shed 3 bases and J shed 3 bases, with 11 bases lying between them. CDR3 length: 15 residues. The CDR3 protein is CASSFTGTPNEKLFF. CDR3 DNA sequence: TGTGCCAGCAGTTTTACAGGGACCCCTAATGAAAAACTGTTTTTT.

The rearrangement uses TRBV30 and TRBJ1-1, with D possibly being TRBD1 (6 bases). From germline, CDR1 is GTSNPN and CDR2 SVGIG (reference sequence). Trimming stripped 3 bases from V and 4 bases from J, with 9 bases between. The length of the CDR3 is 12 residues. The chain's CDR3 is CAWSLRGTEAFF. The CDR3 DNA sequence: TGTGCCTGGAGCCTCAGGGGCACTGAAGCTTTCTTT. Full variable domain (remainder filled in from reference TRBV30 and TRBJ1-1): SQTIHQWPATLVQPVGSPLSLECTVEGTSNPNLYWYRQAAGRGLQLLFYSVGIGQISSEVPQNLSASRPQDRQFILSSKKLLLSDSGFYLCAWSLRGTEAFFGQGTRLTVV.

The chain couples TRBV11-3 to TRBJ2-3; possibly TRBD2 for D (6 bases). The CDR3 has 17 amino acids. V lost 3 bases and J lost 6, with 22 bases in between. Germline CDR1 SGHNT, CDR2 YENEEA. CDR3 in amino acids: CASSFGRLTQGGDTQYF. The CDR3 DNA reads TGTGCCAGCAGCTTTGGGCGGTTGACTCAAGGAGGGGATACGCAGTATTTT.

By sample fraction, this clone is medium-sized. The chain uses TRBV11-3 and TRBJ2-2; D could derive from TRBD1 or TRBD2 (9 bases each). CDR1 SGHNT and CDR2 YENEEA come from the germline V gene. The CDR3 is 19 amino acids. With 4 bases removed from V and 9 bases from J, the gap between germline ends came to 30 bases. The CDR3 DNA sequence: TGTGCCAGCAGCTCTCCGGGACAGGGTACTAGCGGGTGGAGTCGGGAGCTGTTTTTT. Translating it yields CASSSPGQGTSGWSRELFF.

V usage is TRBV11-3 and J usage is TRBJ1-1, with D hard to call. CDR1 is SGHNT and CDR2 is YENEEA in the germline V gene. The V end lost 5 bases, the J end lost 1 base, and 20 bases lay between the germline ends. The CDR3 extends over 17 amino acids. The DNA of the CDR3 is TGTGCCAGCAGCCTCCTAGTTGGGCCAACAAAGAACACTGAAGCTTTCTTT. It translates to CASSLLVGPTKNTEAFF.

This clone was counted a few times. The DNA of the CDR3 is TGTGCCAGCAGCGACGACTCGGATACGCAGTATTTT. This translates into CASSDDSDTQYF. This chain links TRBV9 with TRBJ2-3, with D hard to call. The V gene lost 3 bases and the J gene lost 6 bases, with 8 bases spanning the gap. Germline lookup yields CDR1 SGDLS and CDR2 YYNGEE. The CDR3 is 12 amino acids.

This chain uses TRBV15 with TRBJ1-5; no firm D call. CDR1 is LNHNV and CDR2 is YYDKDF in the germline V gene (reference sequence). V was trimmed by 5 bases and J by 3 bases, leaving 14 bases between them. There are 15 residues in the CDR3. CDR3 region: CATSPNGGSNQPQHF. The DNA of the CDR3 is TGTGCCACCAGCCCAAACGGAGGGTCCAATCAGCCCCAGCATTTT.

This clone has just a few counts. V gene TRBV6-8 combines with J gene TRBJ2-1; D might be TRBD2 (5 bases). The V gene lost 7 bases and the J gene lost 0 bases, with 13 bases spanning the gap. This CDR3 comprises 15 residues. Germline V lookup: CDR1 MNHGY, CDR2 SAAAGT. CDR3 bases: TGTGCCAGCAAGGAGCGGCGTAACTCCTACAATGAGCAGTTCTTC. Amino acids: CASKERRNSYNEQFF.

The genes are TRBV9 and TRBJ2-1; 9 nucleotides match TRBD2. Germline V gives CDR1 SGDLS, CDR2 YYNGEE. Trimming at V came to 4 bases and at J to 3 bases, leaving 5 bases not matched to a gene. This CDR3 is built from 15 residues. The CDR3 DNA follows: TGTGCCAGCAGCTTGCGGGAGGGCCACTACAATGAGCAGTTCTTC. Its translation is CASSLREGHYNEQFF.

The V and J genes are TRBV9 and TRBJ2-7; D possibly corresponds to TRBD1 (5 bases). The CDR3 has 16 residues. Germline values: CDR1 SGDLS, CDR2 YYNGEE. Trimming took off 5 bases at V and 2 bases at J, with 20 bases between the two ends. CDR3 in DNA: TGTGCCAGCAGTGAAGCGCTTGGGGCAGTTCCCTACGAGCAGTACTTC. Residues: CASSEALGAVPYEQYF. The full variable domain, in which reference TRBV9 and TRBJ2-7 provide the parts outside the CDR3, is DSGVTQTPKHLITATGQRVTLRCSPRSGDLSVYWYQQSLDQGLQFLIQYYNGEERAKGNILERFSAQQFPDLHSELNLSSLELGDSALYFCASSEALGAVPYEQYFGPGTRLTVT.

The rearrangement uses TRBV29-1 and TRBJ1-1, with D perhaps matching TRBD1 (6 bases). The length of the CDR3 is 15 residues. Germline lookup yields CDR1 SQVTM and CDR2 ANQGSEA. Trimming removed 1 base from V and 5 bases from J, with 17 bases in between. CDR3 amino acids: CSVEVRGPRGTEAFF. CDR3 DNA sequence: TGCAGCGTTGAAGTCAGGGGTCCGAGGGGTACTGAAGCTTTCTTT.

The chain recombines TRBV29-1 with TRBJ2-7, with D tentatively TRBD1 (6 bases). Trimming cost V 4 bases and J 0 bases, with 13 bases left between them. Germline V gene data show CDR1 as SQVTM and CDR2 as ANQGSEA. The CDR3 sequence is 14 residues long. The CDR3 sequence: CSVGWDTYSYEQYF. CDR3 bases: TGCAGCGTTGGATGGGACACTTACTCCTACGAGCAGTACTTC.

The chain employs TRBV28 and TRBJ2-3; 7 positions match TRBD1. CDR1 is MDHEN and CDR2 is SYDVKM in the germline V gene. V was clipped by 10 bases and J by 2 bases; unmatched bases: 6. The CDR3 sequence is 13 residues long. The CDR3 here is CATDRANTDTQYF. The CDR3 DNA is TGTGCCACCGACAGGGCTAACACAGATACGCAGTATTTT. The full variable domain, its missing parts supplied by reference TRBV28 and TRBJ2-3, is DVKVTQSSRYLVKRTGEKVFLECVQDMDHENMFWYRQDPGLGLRLIYFSYDVKMKEKGDIPEGYSVSREKKERFSLILESASTNQTSMYLCATDRANTDTQYFGPGTRLTVL.

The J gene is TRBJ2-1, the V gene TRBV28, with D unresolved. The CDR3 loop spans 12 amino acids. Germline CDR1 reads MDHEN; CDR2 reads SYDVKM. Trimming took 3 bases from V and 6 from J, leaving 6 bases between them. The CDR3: CASSFIINEQFF. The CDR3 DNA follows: TGTGCCAGCAGTTTTATCATCAATGAGCAGTTCTTC.